A selection of T cell receptor beta chains follows, all from one sample in a study of shared clonotypes between healthy human individuals. Using immunoSEQ multiplex PCR, the repertoire was profiled, and TCRdb retains in-frame clones only, with some absent. The sample yields 2 million to 3 million clones, around nine tenths seen once. Sequenced input: naive CD4+ T cells sorted from blood. These receptors all stem from a man between 18 and 29 years old in good health. The CDR3 runs from the conserved cysteine through the conserved F or W. A D gene is named only where the DNA matches it firmly. Expanded clones get a size class; other rows say once, few or many, or leave the size out.

size	V	J	D	DNA	CDR3
-	TRBV6-1	TRBJ2-7	-	TGTGCCAGCAGTGTAGTCGGAATGGGGTACGAGCAGTACTTC	CASSVVGMGYEQYF
-	TRBV6-1	TRBJ2-7	TRBD2	TGTGCCAGCAGTGACGCCCTAGCGGGTCCCTACGAGCAGTACTTC	CASSDALAGPYEQYF
-	TRBV19	TRBJ2-5	TRBD1	TGTGCCAGTAGTGGCGACAGGGGCCTACAAGAGACCCAGTACTTC	CASSGDRGLQETQYF
-	TRBV7-7	TRBJ2-7	TRBD2	TGTGCTAGCAGCTTAGAGTACGCGGGAGCCTACGAGCAGTACTTC	CASSLEYAGAYEQYF
-	TRBV10-3	TRBJ1-5	-	TGTGCCATCAGTGAGGGTAGGGATTATAGCAATCAGCCCCAGCATTTT	CAISEGRDYSNQPQHF
-	TRBV7-8	TRBJ2-2	TRBD2	TGTGCCAGCAGCCATAGCGGGAGATCGAACACCGGGGAGCTGTTTTTT	CASSHSGRSNTGELFF
-	TRBV7-2	TRBJ2-1	TRBD2	TGTGCCAGCAGCTTAGCCGGCCTAGCGGCATACAATGAGCAGTTCTTC	CASSLAGLAAYNEQFF
-	TRBV27	TRBJ1-2	TRBD1	TGTGCCAGCAGTCTTATCGCGGGACAGGGATTTCGTGGCTACACCTTC	CASSLIAGQGFRGYTF
-	TRBV25-1	TRBJ1-1	-	TGTGCCAGCAGTGAATACAGGGGTTCCCGGACTGAAGCTTTCTTT	CASSEYRGSRTEAFF
-	TRBV7-2	TRBJ2-4	-	TGTGCCAGCAGCTTGAACGGAGCGCTGGACATTCAGTACTTC	CASSLNGALDIQYF
-	TRBV29-1	TRBJ1-2	-	TGCAGCGTTGAGTCGGGAGTGAATGGCTACACCTTC	CSVESGVNGYTF
-	TRBV5-6	TRBJ1-1	-	TGTGCCAGCAGCCGGGGCAGCAACACTGAAGCTTTCTTT	CASSRGSNTEAFF
few	TRBV27	TRBJ1-3	-	TGTGCCAGCAGCTCCCATAGCGCGGGAAACACCATATATTTT	CASSSHSAGNTIYF
few	TRBV4-3	TRBJ2-1	-	TGCGCCAGCAGCCCCGCCGGAGCCCCTCGGGATGAGCAGTTCTTC	CASSPAGAPRDEQFF
-	TRBV18	TRBJ1-3	-	TGTGCCAGCTCACCACCGACCAGGGGTCCCTCTGGAAACACCATATATTTT	CASSPPTRGPSGNTIYF
-	TRBV7-9	TRBJ2-7	TRBD1	TGTGCCAGCAGCTTAGCGCGGACAGGGCGAAACGAGCAGTACTTC	CASSLARTGRNEQYF
-	TRBV6-1	TRBJ1-3	-	TGTGCCAGCAGTGTCAGCGCTCCTTCCCTCTCTGGAAACACCATATATTTT	CASSVSAPSLSGNTIYF
once	TRBV7-9	TRBJ2-3	TRBD1	TGTGCCAGCAGCAAGTGGGACAGGGCCACAGATACGCAGTATTTT	CASSKWDRATDTQYF
-	TRBV4-1	TRBJ1-6	-	TGCGCCAGCAGCCAAGACTTCAGCTCCTATAATTCACCCCTCCACTTT	CASSQDFSSYNSPLHF
-	TRBV6-5	TRBJ1-6	-	TGTGCCAGCAGTTTTTGGGGGGCGGAAGGTTCACCCCTCCACTTT	CASSFWGAEGSPLHF
-	TRBV7-2	TRBJ2-7	-	TGTGCCAGCAGCTTATGGGGCCACGAGCAGTACTTC	CASSLWGHEQYF
-	TRBV5-1	TRBJ2-3	-	TGCGCCAGCAGCTCTGAAAGCGGTACGCAGTATTTT	CASSSESGTQYF
-	TRBV6-6	TRBJ1-1	-	TGTGCCAGCAGTTACCAGGCAAACACTGAAGCTTTCTTT	CASSYQANTEAFF
-	TRBV4-1	TRBJ1-2	TRBD1	TGCGCCGGCAGCCAGACGACAGGGCGAGTTCATGGCTACACCTTC	CAGSQTTGRVHGYTF
-	TRBV27	TRBJ2-5	TRBD2	TGTGCCAGCAGTTCACCTTTGCGGGGGGGAGAGACCCAGTACTTC	CASSSPLRGGETQYF
-	TRBV10-3	TRBJ2-3	TRBD1	TGTGCCATCAGCGGGACAGAATTTAGCACAGATACGCAGTATTTT	CAISGTEFSTDTQYF
-	TRBV5-4	TRBJ1-5	-	TGTGCCAGCAGCTTGGGAGGGATCAATCAGCCCCAGCATTTT	CASSLGGINQPQHF
-	TRBV10-3	TRBJ2-1	TRBD1	TGTGCCATCAGTGGGGACAGGAATGAGCAGTTCTTC	CAISGDRNEQFF
-	TRBV6-5	TRBJ2-1	-	TGTGCCAGCAGTTCCCCGTATGAGCAGTTCTTC	CASSSPYEQFF
-	TRBV11-2	TRBJ2-3	-	TGTGCCAGCAGCTTAGATGGTACAGATACGCAGTATTTT	CASSLDGTDTQYF
-	TRBV18	TRBJ2-7	TRBD2	TGTGCCAGCTCACCTCCGGGGGGTGACGAGCAGTACTTC	CASSPPGGDEQYF
-	TRBV6-6	TRBJ2-5	TRBD1	TGTGCCAGCAGTTATCCCGAGACAGGGGGGATTGGGACCCAGTACTTC	CASSYPETGGIGTQYF
-	TRBV18	TRBJ1-6	-	TGTGCCAGCTCATCACTGCTGGGGACCCACCTTCACTTT	CASSSLLGTHLHF
-	TRBV11-3	TRBJ2-2	-	TGTGCCAGCAGCAAAGCAACCGGGGAGCTGTTTTTT	CASSKATGELFF
-	TRBV6-1	TRBJ2-1	TRBD2	TGTGCCAGCAGGAACCAAGGACTAGCCGGCGGTGAGCAGTTCTTC	CASRNQGLAGGEQFF
-	TRBV11-2	TRBJ2-7	-	TGTGCCAGCAGCTTAATGCCAACCTACGAGCAGTACTTC	CASSLMPTYEQYF
once	TRBV5-1	TRBJ2-6	-	TGCGCCAGCAGCTTTAGCTGGGTGGCCAACGTCCTGACTTTC	CASSFSWVANVLTF
-	TRBV18	TRBJ2-2	-	TGTGCCAGCTCACTGAGGGAAACCCGGGGCACCGGGGAGCTGTTTTTT	CASSLRETRGTGELFF